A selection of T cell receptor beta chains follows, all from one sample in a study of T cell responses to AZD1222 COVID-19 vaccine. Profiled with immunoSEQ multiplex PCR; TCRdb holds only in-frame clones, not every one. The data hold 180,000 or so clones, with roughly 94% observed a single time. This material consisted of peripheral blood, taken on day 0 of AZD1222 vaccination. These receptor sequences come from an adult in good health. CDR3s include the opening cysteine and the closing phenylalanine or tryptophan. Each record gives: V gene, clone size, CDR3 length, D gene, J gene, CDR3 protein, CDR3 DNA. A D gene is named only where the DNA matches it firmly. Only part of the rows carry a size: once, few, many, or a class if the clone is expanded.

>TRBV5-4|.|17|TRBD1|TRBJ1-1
CASSLLAGQGTGTEAFF
TGTGCCAGCAGCTTGCTGGCGGGACAGGGTACCGGCACTGAAGCTTTCTTT
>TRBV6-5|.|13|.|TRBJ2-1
CASSRGTYNEQFF
TGTGCCAGCAGTCGCGGGACGTACAATGAGCAGTTCTTC
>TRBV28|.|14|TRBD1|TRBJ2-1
CASRGTGAYNEQFF
TGTGCCAGCAGGGGGACAGGGGCCTACAATGAGCAGTTCTTC
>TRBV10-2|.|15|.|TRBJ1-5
CASSEMAGSNQPQHF
TGCGCCAGCAGTGAGATGGCAGGAAGTAATCAGCCCCAGCATTTT
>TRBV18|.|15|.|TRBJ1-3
CASSRGRTDGNTIYF
TGTGCCAGCTCACGAGGGCGGACGGACGGAAACACCATATATTTT
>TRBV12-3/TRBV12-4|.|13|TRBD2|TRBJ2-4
CASSFTGGSIQYF
TGTGCCAGCAGTTTTACGGGAGGGTCCATTCAGTACTTC
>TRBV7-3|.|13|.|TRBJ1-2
CASSLTGSDGYTF
TGTGCCAGCAGCTTAACCGGGTCGGACGGCTACACCTTC
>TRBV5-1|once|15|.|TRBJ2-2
CASSLGSVNTGELFF
TGCGCCAGCAGCTTGGGGTCAGTGAACACCGGGGAGCTGTTTTTT
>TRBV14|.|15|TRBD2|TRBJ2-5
CASAGASGPQETQYF
TGTGCCAGCGCGGGCGCTAGCGGCCCCCAAGAGACCCAGTACTTC
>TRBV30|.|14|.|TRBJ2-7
CAWNLGTGLDEQYF
TGTGCCTGGAACCTAGGAACAGGATTGGACGAGCAGTACTTC
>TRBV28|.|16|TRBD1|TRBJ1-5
CASSPNRQGPNQPQHF
TGTGCCAGCAGTCCAAATAGACAGGGCCCCAATCAGCCCCAGCATTTT
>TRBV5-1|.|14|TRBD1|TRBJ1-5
CASSPGQGRQPQHF
TGCGCCAGCAGCCCAGGACAGGGACGCCAGCCCCAGCATTTT
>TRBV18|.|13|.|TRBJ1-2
CASSPDPDYGYTF
TGTGCCAGCTCACCCGACCCGGACTATGGCTACACCTTC
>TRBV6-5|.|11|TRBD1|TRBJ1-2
CGTGREYGYTF
TGTGGGACAGGGAGGGAGTATGGCTACACCTTC